This T cell receptor (beta chain) is from a study of prognosis after radiotherapy for stage I lung cancer. Study-level points and caveats: Shannon entropy (measured after stereotactic body radiation therapy) was lower in patients who went on to develop distant metastases.

Genomic DNA was the source, and TCR beta CDR3 was amplified from it by two-round multiplex PCR. Amplification during the initial PCR round employed primers specific to each TRBV and TRBJ gene. TCRdb analysed the multiplex PCR reads with MiXCR anew, one entry per CDR3 protein. The top ten clones hold approximately 25% of a sample with about 16,000 distinct CDR3 sequences, around 29% of them seen once. This clonotype was seen ten or more times. Its specificity is not known. The V and J ends lost 1 base and 0 bases respectively, with 12 bases between them. The germline V gene encodes CDR1 DFQATT and CDR2 SNEGSKA (reference sequence). The CDR3 has 16 amino acids. There were no patients with prior chemotherapy, radiotherapy or other malignancies, and all were node-negative on CT and PET/CT.

The rearrangement joins TRBV20-1 to TRBJ2-2; maybe TRBD2 (6 bases). The origin of this receptor is a donor over 45 with non-small cell lung cancer. Sequenced material: PBMCs, taken before or after stereotactic body radiation therapy (not recorded which). The CDR3 here is CSARGTSGPNTGELFF. CDR3 bases: TGCAGTGCTAGAGGCACAAGCGGGCCGAACACCGGGGAGCTGTTTTTT.